The rows below give T cell receptor beta chains drawn from one sample of a study of untreated major depressive disorder. This table comes from immunoSEQ multiplex PCR, and its TCRdb copy is limited to in-frame clones, with some not included. The table lists 20,000 to 25,000 clones, roughly 91% of them singletons. The material sequenced was CD4+ T cells from PBMCs. Receptors originate from a woman aged 40 to 50 in good health. Both conserved end residues are part of each CDR3. Each record gives: D gene, clone size, V gene, J gene, CDR3 protein, CDR3 DNA. A D gene is named only where the DNA matches it firmly. Only some rows state a clone size, as once, few, many or a class for expanded clones.

>.|few|TRBV4-2|TRBJ2-1
CASSQDLGATSYNEQFF
TGTGCCAGCAGCCAAGATCTAGGGGCGACCTCCTACAATGAGCAGTTCTTC
>.|.|TRBV6-5|TRBJ1-5
CASSNREGQPQHF
TGTGCCAGCAGTAACAGGGAGGGTCAGCCCCAGCATTTT
>.|.|TRBV2|TRBJ1-5
CASKAEGREVQF
TGTGCCAGCAAAGCGGAGGGCAGGGAAGTTCAATTT
>.|.|TRBV7-6|TRBJ1-6
CASSLVPAGGRSPLHF
TGTGCCAGCAGCTTAGTTCCGGCAGGCGGTAGGTCACCCCTCCACTTT
>.|.|TRBV10-3|TRBJ2-1
CAIRGGLGYNEQFF
TGTGCCATCAGGGGAGGACTGGGGTACAATGAGCAGTTCTTC
>.|.|TRBV11-2|TRBJ2-7
CASSPVRSYEQYF
TGTGCCAGCAGCCCCGTTCGGAGCTACGAGCAGTACTTC
>.|.|TRBV30|TRBJ1-2
CACATGVNNYGYTF
TGTGCCTGTGCGACAGGCGTGAATAACTATGGCTACACCTTC
>.|.|TRBV4-1|TRBJ2-3
CASRVAERGTDTQYF
TGCGCCAGCAGGGTCGCGGAGCGGGGCACAGATACGCAGTATTTT
>.|.|TRBV18|TRBJ1-2
CASSPISGTRGYGYTF
TGTGCCAGCTCACCCATATCAGGGACTCGAGGCTATGGCTACACCTTC
>.|.|TRBV5-1|TRBJ2-2
CASSLGETGELFF
TGCGCCAGCAGCTTGGGGGAGACCGGGGAGCTGTTTTTT
>TRBD2|.|TRBV7-7|TRBJ2-2
CASSPGRVVKGGELFF
TGTGCTAGCAGCCCGGGGAGGGTCGTGAAAGGCGGGGAGCTGTTTTTT
>.|.|TRBV4-1|TRBJ2-1
CASSQNTDNEQFF
TGCGCCAGCAGCCAGAACACCGACAATGAGCAGTTCTTC
>.|.|TRBV11-3|TRBJ2-7
CASSSNPAYEQYF
TGTGCCAGCAGCTCCAACCCGGCCTACGAGCAGTACTTC
>.|.|TRBV7-6|TRBJ2-2
CASSLARVPGELFF
TGTGCCAGCAGCTTAGCGCGGGTACCCGGGGAGCTGTTTTTT
>TRBD1|.|TRBV2|TRBJ1-2
CASTRGQGPNYGYTF
TGTGCCAGCACCCGTGGACAGGGGCCTAACTATGGCTACACCTTC
>TRBD1|.|TRBV19|TRBJ1-6
CASRVTGLNSPLHF
TGTGCCAGTAGGGTGACAGGGCTTAATTCACCCCTCCACTTT
>.|.|TRBV30|TRBJ1-2
CASRPGLSIGGYTF
TGTGCCTCAAGGCCAGGACTCTCGATCGGGGGCTACACCTTC
>.|.|TRBV6-7|TRBJ2-5
CASTSGETQYF
TGTGCCAGCACCTCCGGGGAGACCCAGTACTTC
>TRBD2|.|TRBV10-3|TRBJ2-6
CAISGGLAGHSGANVLTF
TGTGCCATCAGTGGAGGACTAGCGGGCCACTCTGGGGCCAACGTCCTGACTTTC
>.|.|TRBV5-1|TRBJ1-1
CASSLGSMAEAFF
TGCGCCAGCAGCTTGGGTTCTATGGCTGAAGCTTTCTTT
>TRBD1|.|TRBV7-6|TRBJ1-3
CASSQGQGFSGNTIYF
TGTGCCAGCAGCCAGGGACAGGGTTTCTCTGGAAACACCATATATTTT
>TRBD1|.|TRBV6-5|TRBJ1-1
CASRLSTSGGYAAFF
TGTGCCAGCAGACTTTCAACTTCAGGGGGGTATGCAGCTTTCTTT
>.|.|TRBV15|TRBJ2-7
CATSRDLGFEEQYF
TGTGCCACCAGCAGAGATCTGGGTTTTGAGGAGCAGTACTTC
>.|.|TRBV7-9|TRBJ2-1
CASSFASTVPNEQFF
TGTGCCAGCAGCTTCGCTAGCACCGTACCAAATGAGCAGTTCTTC
>TRBD2|.|TRBV5-1|TRBJ2-2
CASSLGRGLAGAIGELFF
TGCGCCAGCAGCTTGGGCCGGGGACTAGCGGGAGCTATCGGGGAGCTGTTTTTT
>.|.|TRBV2|TRBJ1-1
CASSWTANTEAFF
TGTGCCAGCAGTTGGACAGCAAACACTGAAGCTTTCTTT
>.|.|TRBV6-5|TRBJ1-5
CASSYSIQGNQPQHF
TGTGCCAGCAGTTACTCGATCCAGGGCAATCAGCCCCAGCATTTT
>TRBD2|.|TRBV7-7|TRBJ2-5
CASSLGVPSGPQETQYF
TGTGCCAGCAGCTTAGGCGTGCCTAGCGGGCCCCAAGAGACCCAGTACTTC
>.|.|TRBV2|TRBJ2-1
CASSESAMYSAYEHEQFF
TGTGCCAGCAGTGAATCGGCCATGTACTCGGCCTATGAGCATGAGCAGTTCTTC
>TRBD1|.|TRBV4-3|TRBJ1-1
CASSQDISRQGDTEAFF
TGCGCCAGCAGCCAAGATATAAGTCGGCAGGGGGACACTGAAGCTTTCTTT
>TRBD2|.|TRBV7-9|TRBJ2-2
CASSPRVTRGVTGELFF
TGTGCCAGCAGCCCACGGGTTACGCGGGGGGTCACCGGGGAGCTGTTTTTT
>TRBD1|.|TRBV28|TRBJ1-2
CASSPGDREGGYTF
TGTGCCAGCAGTCCAGGGGACAGGGAGGGTGGCTACACCTTC
>.|.|TRBV10-3|TRBJ1-6
CAISDRGRGNSPLHF
TGTGCCATCAGTGACCGGGGACGGGGGAATTCACCCCTCCACTTT
>.|.|TRBV27|TRBJ1-2
CASSSAGVGYGYTF
TGTGCCAGCAGTTCAGCGGGGGTCGGCTATGGCTACACCTTC
>.|.|TRBV4-3|TRBJ1-6
CASSQPNSPLHF
TGCGCCAGCAGCCAACCGAATTCACCCCTCCACTTT
>.|.|TRBV28|TRBJ2-7
CASRGLVYEQYF
TGTGCCAGCAGGGGGTTAGTCTACGAGCAGTACTTC
>.|.|TRBV5-1|TRBJ2-3
CASSLPGTDTQYF
TGCGCCAGCAGCTTGCCGGGCACAGATACGCAGTATTTT
>.|once|TRBV27|TRBJ2-6
CASSFSGVSSGANVLTF
TGTGCCAGCAGTTTTTCGGGCGTCAGCTCTGGGGCCAACGTCCTGACTTTC
>TRBD2|.|TRBV5-6|TRBJ2-7
CASTPGLASYEQYF
TGTGCCAGCACCCCGGGACTAGCCAGCTACGAGCAGTACTTC
>.|.|TRBV21-1|TRBJ2-5
CASSKGAETQYF
TGTGCCAGCAGCAAAGGGGCAGAGACCCAGTACTTC
>.|.|TRBV12-5|TRBJ1-1
CASSSSLGNTEAFF
TGTGCTAGCTCCTCTAGTCTCGGGAACACTGAAGCTTTCTTT
>.|.|TRBV4-3|TRBJ1-3
CASSQEGTLSGNTIYF
TGCGCCAGCAGCCAAGAAGGCACGCTCTCTGGAAACACCATATATTTT
>.|.|TRBV9|TRBJ1-1
CASSLGGFGSGKAFF
TGTGCCAGCAGCCTTGGGGGTTTCGGGTCTGGTAAAGCTTTCTTT
>TRBD2|.|TRBV5-4|TRBJ2-5
CASSPTTGTSGGLETQYF
TGTGCCAGCAGCCCTACCACCGGGACTAGCGGGGGCCTAGAGACCCAGTACTTC
>.|once|TRBV6-1|TRBJ2-1
CASGGGQTFNEQFF
TGTGCCAGCGGAGGGGGACAGACCTTCAATGAGCAGTTCTTC
>.|few|TRBV11-2|TRBJ1-5
CASSLVGQPQHF
TGTGCCAGCAGCTTAGTAGGACAGCCCCAGCATTTT
>.|.|TRBV28|TRBJ1-5
CASNRDIHYSNQPQHF
TGTGCCAGCAACAGGGACATACATTATAGCAATCAGCCCCAGCATTTT
>.|.|TRBV6-1|TRBJ2-7
CASSEVQGSVYEQYF
TGTGCCAGCAGTGAAGTGCAGGGGTCGGTCTACGAGCAGTACTTC
>.|few|TRBV18|TRBJ1-6
CASSPPSEFPLHF
TGTGCCAGCTCACCACCGTCTGAGTTCCCCCTCCACTTT
>.|.|TRBV5-1|TRBJ2-2
CASSLRSRELFF
TGCGCCAGCAGCTTGCGTTCACGGGAGCTGTTTTTT
>TRBD1|.|TRBV18|TRBJ1-2
CASSPGTDYGYTF
TGTGCCAGCTCACCGGGGACAGACTATGGCTACACCTTC
>.|.|TRBV11-2|TRBJ1-1
CASSPGPSGEAFF
TGTGCCAGCAGCCCGGGCCCCTCGGGTGAAGCTTTCTTT
>.|.|TRBV28|TRBJ1-1
CASGPLGF
TGTGCCAGCGGCCCGCTAGGCTTT
>.|.|TRBV29-1|TRBJ2-6
CSVNLSGFGSLSGANVLTF
TGCAGCGTCAATCTGTCAGGGTTTGGAAGCCTCTCTGGGGCCAACGTCCTGACTTTC